The present T cell receptor (beta chain) was sequenced within a study of blood T cell repertoires in COVID-19. Study in general: T cells, B-cell-depleted T cells, or PBMCs provided the cDNA or gDNA that served as material.

The method was immunoSEQ multiplex PCR; TCRdb's version includes in-frame clones alone and lacks a portion of them. Of 300,000 to 400,000 clones in the sample, more than 70% are singletons; the top ten hold 1.5% to 2%. V was shortened by 3 bases and J by 6 bases, with 9 bases between the two germline ends. The CDR3 extends over 14 amino acids. Germline V gene data show CDR1 as MGHDK and CDR2 as SYGVNS. J is TRBJ1-6 and V is TRBV25-1, with D possibly TRBD1 on 5 matching bases. This TCR was recovered from a woman aged 30 to 39 with COVID-19, enrolled during active disease. Sequencing was carried out using peripheral blood. The CDR3, as DNA: TGTGCCAGCAGTGAGGAGGGGTTTAATTCACCCCTCCACTTT. This sequence encodes CASSEEGFNSPLHF.